Following are 23 T cell receptor beta chains from one sample sequenced in a study of T-cell reconstitution after alpha-beta-depleted transplantation in children. Using unique molecular identifiers, the investigators prepared the TCRbeta library. In TCRdb, the PCR reads were re-called with MiXCR into one record per CDR3 protein. The sample yields about 350,000 distinct CDR3 sequences, about an eighth seen once. Material: PBMCs, obtained from the stem cell graft. The receptors shown here come from a human donor who donated a stem cell graft to a child with Fanconi anemia.

This clonotype was seen more than once but under ten times. The rearrangement uses TRBV5-1 and TRBJ2-1, with TRBD2 identical over 10 bases. Germline values: CDR1 SGHRS, CDR2 YFSETQ. The V gene end was trimmed by 4 bases and the J gene end by 4 bases; junction bases not matched to a gene: 5. The CDR3 totals 15 residues. The CDR3 DNA reads as TGCGCCAGCAGCGATAGCGGGGGGTCGTACAATGAGCAGTTCTTC. Its protein is CASSDSGGSYNEQFF.

This rearrangement joins TRBV7-6 to TRBJ2-5, with D possibly being TRBD1 or TRBD2 (5 bases each). Germline V gene sequence: CDR1 SGHVS, CDR2 FNYEAQ. This CDR3 contains 13 residues. Trimming took off 6 bases at V and 3 bases at J, with 11 bases between the two ends. For the CDR3, the DNA is TGTGCCAGCAGACCGGGACCCGAAGAGACCCAGTACTTC. Protein sequence: CASRPGPEETQYF.

The V gene is TRBV19, the J gene TRBJ2-1, with 8 bases that match TRBD2. In germline, CDR1 is LNHDA, CDR2 SQIVND (reference sequence). V lost 4 bases to trimming and J lost 4 bases; unmatched junction nucleotides: 9. The CDR3 totals 16 residues. CDR3: CASSRWGGGSYNEQFF. The CDR3 DNA follows: TGTGCCAGTAGTAGATGGGGCGGGGGGTCTTACAATGAGCAGTTCTTC.

In this sample, this clonotype turned up many times. The rearrangement uses TRBV5-1 and TRBJ2-5; D ambiguous. V lost 6 bases and J 2 bases, leaving 11 bases between the germline ends. Per the germline V gene, CDR1 is SGHRS and CDR2 is YFSETQ. This CDR3 region has 13 residues. In nucleotides, the CDR3 is TGCGCCAGCAAGCCAGACAATCAAGAGACCCAGTACTTC. As protein: CASKPDNQETQYF.

This clonotype was counted a few times. The chain recombines TRBV6-5 with TRBJ1-1; D unresolved. Trimming removed 1 base at V and 4 bases at J, with 10 bases between. The CDR3 spans 14 residues. The germline CDR1 and CDR2 sequences are MNHEY and SVGAGI. Here the CDR3 reads CASSYLTGGTEAFF. As DNA, the CDR3 is TGTGCCAGCAGTTACTTGACGGGTGGCACTGAAGCTTTCTTT.

This clonotype was counted ten times or more. The chain has TRBV5-6 and TRBJ1-5, with 8 bases aligning to TRBD1. The CDR3 is 15 amino acids. Trimming at V came to 0 bases and at J to 4 bases, leaving 3 bases not matched to a gene. The germline CDR1 and CDR2 sequences are SGHDT and YYEEEE. The CDR3 spells CASSLGQGLNQPQHF. Written as DNA, the CDR3 is TGTGCCAGCAGCTTGGGACAGGGGTTGAATCAGCCCCAGCATTTT.

This clonotype was picked up many times. The chain joins TRBV5-1 to TRBJ2-1, with D unresolved. This CDR3 region has 14 residues. Trimming left V 0 bases short and J 1 base short, with 5 bases between. The germline V gene encodes CDR1 SGHRS and CDR2 YFSETQ. The CDR3 sequence: CASSLAPSYNEQFF. The CDR3 region has the DNA TGCGCCAGCAGCTTGGCCCCTTCCTACAATGAGCAGTTCTTC.

This clonotype was counted many times. The CDR3 DNA sequence: TGCGCCAGCAGCTCGGACGGTATCTATGGCTACACCTTC. This sequence encodes CASSSDGIYGYTF. The V call is TRBV5-1, the J call TRBJ1-2; D is unresolved. V was pared by 3 bases and J by 4 bases, with 10 bases between. The CDR3 covers 13 residues. Germline V gene sequence: CDR1 SGHRS, CDR2 YFSETQ.

The chain combines TRBV7-8 with TRBJ2-1; D gene uncertain. Looked up from germline, CDR1 is SGHVS and CDR2 is FQNEAQ. Trimming stripped 1 base from V and 0 bases from J, with 10 bases between. The CDR3 extends over 16 amino acids. CDR3: CASSLVAPSSYNEQFF. The DNA for the CDR3 is TGTGCCAGCAGCTTAGTGGCCCCTAGCTCCTACAATGAGCAGTTCTTC.

This clonotype was recorded at least ten times. V usage is TRBV3-1 and J usage is TRBJ1-1; no clear D. The germline V gene encodes CDR1 LGHDT and CDR2 YNNKEL (reference sequence). Deletions cut 0 bases from V and 4 bases from J, with 12 bases between. The CDR3 runs to 15 residues. CDR3 sequence reads: CASSQEGPKGTEAFF. The CDR3, as DNA: TGTGCCAGCAGCCAAGAAGGACCGAAGGGCACTGAAGCTTTCTTT.

Written as DNA, the CDR3 is TGTGCCAGCAGCCGTAGCGGCGGGGTAGGGATGAACACTGAAGCTTTCTTT. This gives the protein CASSRSGGVGMNTEAFF. This sequence joins TRBV7-2 and TRBJ1-1; D remains ambiguous. The CDR3 is made up of 17 amino acids. Trimming pared 5 bases from V and 0 bases from J, leaving 19 bases between. Germline CDR1 reads SGHTA; CDR2 reads FQGNSA. The full variable domain, with the rest looked up from reference TRBV7-2 and TRBJ1-1, is GAGVSQSPSNKVTEKGKDVELRCDPISGHTALYWYRQSLGQGLEFLIYFQGNSAPDKSGLPSDRFSAERTGGSVSTLTIQRTQQEDSAVYLCASSRSGGVGMNTEAFFGQGTRLTVV.

This clonotype has more than one count but fewer than ten. The chain has TRBV7-2 and TRBJ2-7; D gene ambiguous. CDR1 and CDR2 (germline): SGHTA, FQGNSA. The V end lost 5 bases, the J end lost 0 bases, and 14 bases lay between the germline ends. The CDR3 consists of 15 residues. This CDR3 reads CASSPSGLSSYEQYV. CDR3 nucleotides: TGTGCCAGCAGCCCCAGTGGTCTTTCCTCCTACGAGCAGTACGTC.

The table lists this clonotype with many counts. The chain combines TRBV27 with TRBJ1-2; tentative D call: TRBD1 (5 bases). CDR1 is MNHEY and CDR2 is SMNVEV in the germline V gene (reference sequence). The CDR3 sequence is 16 residues long. The germline V and J ends were trimmed by 1 base and 3 bases, with 15 bases remaining between them. As DNA, the CDR3 is TGTGCCAGCAGTTTATTGGGGGGGGAAGACTACTATGGCTACACCTTC. Protein product: CASSLLGGEDYYGYTF.

This clonotype was seen more than once but under ten times. The chain carries TRBV14 and TRBJ2-7, with 7 bases identical to TRBD1. The germline gives CDR1 SGHDN, CDR2 FVKESK. This CDR3 has 14 amino acids. Trimming cost V 3 bases and J 1 base; bases outside gene matches: 3. The CDR3 region is CASSQAGGSYEQYV. In DNA form, the CDR3 reads TGTGCCAGCAGCCAGGCAGGGGGTTCCTACGAGCAGTACGTC.

The J gene is TRBJ2-1, the V gene TRBV5-1; TRBD2 agrees at 12 bases. V was pared by 4 bases and J by 8 bases, with 13 bases of the junction left unmatched. This CDR3 region has 17 residues. Germline CDR1 and CDR2: SGHRS and YFSETQ. The CDR3 reads CASSAYLTSGGSYEQFF. CDR3 sequence (DNA): TGCGCCAGCAGCGCATACTTGACTAGCGGGGGATCTTATGAGCAGTTCTTC.

Ten or more counts support this clonotype. This chain uses TRBV27 with TRBJ2-4; 8 positions match TRBD1. V was clipped by 3 bases and J by 8 bases; unmatched bases: 9. The germline V gene encodes CDR1 MNHEY and CDR2 SMNVEV (reference sequence). This CDR3 has 15 residues. CDR3 in DNA: TGTGCCAGCAGTTTGGTCGGACAGGGTTTCGACATTCAGTACTTC. Translating gives CASSLVGQGFDIQYF.

The J gene is TRBJ2-1, the V gene TRBV12-3 or TRBV12-4; TRBD2 matches 8 bases. V lost 7 bases to trimming and J lost 6 bases; unmatched junction nucleotides: 14. The CDR3 length is 16 residues. The DNA of the CDR3 is TGTGCCAGCACCTTCAGCGGGGCTAGCGGGTTCAATGAGCAGTTCTTC. It is translated as CASTFSGASGFNEQFF.

The rearrangement uses TRBV15 and TRBJ2-2, with D perhaps TRBD1 (5 bases). The CDR3 runs 13 residues. Trimming cost V 4 bases and J 6 bases, with 9 bases left between them. CDR1 LNHNV and CDR2 YYDKDF come from the germline V gene (reference sequence). The chain's CDR3 is CATSIQGPGELFF. The CDR3 region has the DNA TGTGCCACCAGCATCCAGGGCCCCGGGGAGCTGTTTTTT.

This chain joins TRBV11-2 and TRBJ1-6; no clear D gene. Germline V CDR1 and CDR2: SGHAT, FQNNGV. V lost 0 bases and J 9 bases, leaving 12 bases between the germline ends. This CDR3 is built from 15 residues. This chain's CDR3 is CASSLDRAGGSPLHF. Here the CDR3 DNA reads TGTGCCAGCAGCTTAGATCGGGCGGGAGGTTCACCCCTCCACTTT. Drawing the rest from reference TRBV11-2 and TRBJ1-6, the complete variable domain is EAGVAQSPRYKIIEKRQSVAFWCNPISGHATLYWYQQILGQGPKLLIQFQNNGVVDDSQLPKDRFSAERLKGVDSTLKIQPAKLEDSAVYLCASSLDRAGGSPLHFGNGTRLTVT.

The rearrangement links TRBV10-3 to TRBJ1-3, with 8 bases that match TRBD1. Germline CDR1 and CDR2: ENHRY and SYGVKD. The trim removed 6 bases at V and 0 bases at J, leaving 7 bases unmatched. The CDR3 loop spans 16 amino acids. Written as DNA, the CDR3 is TGTGCCATCAGCACTGACAGGGGCAACTCTGGAAACACCATATATTTT. Amino acid sequence: CAISTDRGNSGNTIYF.

The chain employs TRBV6-2 or TRBV6-3 and TRBJ2-2; D perhaps matches TRBD2 (6 bases). Germline assignment: CDR1 MNHEY and CDR2 SVGEGT. The CDR3 has 12 amino acids. With 5 bases removed from V and 5 bases from J, the gap between germline ends came to 6 bases. In nucleotides, the CDR3 is TGTGCCAGCAGTCGGGAGACCGGGGAGCTGTTTTTT. Protein: CASSRETGELFF.

This clonotype was picked up many times. The V gene is TRBV24-1, the J gene TRBJ2-1; tentative D call: TRBD1 (6 bases). CDR1 is KGHDR and CDR2 is SFDVKD in the germline V gene. This CDR3 is 13 amino acids long. V was cut by 5 bases and J by 8 bases, with 12 bases left in between. The CDR3 DNA sequence: TGTGCCACCAGTGCCTCAGACAGGCATGAGCAGTTCTTC. Its protein is CATSASDRHEQFF.

The table lists this clonotype with many counts. The genes are TRBV11-1 and TRBJ2-3, with TRBD2 identical over 12 bases. Germline assignment: CDR1 SGHAT and CDR2 FQDESV (reference sequence). The CDR3 covers 17 residues. Germline trimming cut 3 bases from V and 2 bases from J; bases unmatched to any gene: 6. CDR3 sequence reads: CASSFLLAGGSTDTQYF. The CDR3 DNA follows: TGTGCCAGCAGCTTCCTACTAGCGGGGGGTTCCACAGATACGCAGTATTTT.